This T cell receptor beta chain was recovered during a study of OX40 agonist ivuxolimab in advanced cancers. Study-level information: The patients got ivuxolimab, which is an agonistic anti-OX40 (CD134) antibody.

V shed 5 bases and J shed 8 bases, with 28 bases lying between them. The CDR3 is 19 residues long. Germline CDR1 KGHSH, CDR2 LQKENI. Some clones are missing from TCRdb's copy, which holds only in-frame ones; the method was immunoSEQ multiplex PCR. This sample has 6,000 to 6,500 clones, with approximately 82% found just once. The sample in question was CD4+ or CD8+ T cells sorted from blood, obtained in a trial of the OX40 agonist ivuxolimab. The chain combines TRBV18 with TRBJ1-6; no definite D call. This receptor was obtained from an adult with an advanced solid tumor such as melanoma, head and neck, liver or kidney cancer. CDR3 bases: TGTGCCAGCTCAATACCACGGGCCGGGATAGGTGGTCGGGATTCACCCCTCCACTTT. It yields the protein CASSIPRAGIGGRDSPLHF.